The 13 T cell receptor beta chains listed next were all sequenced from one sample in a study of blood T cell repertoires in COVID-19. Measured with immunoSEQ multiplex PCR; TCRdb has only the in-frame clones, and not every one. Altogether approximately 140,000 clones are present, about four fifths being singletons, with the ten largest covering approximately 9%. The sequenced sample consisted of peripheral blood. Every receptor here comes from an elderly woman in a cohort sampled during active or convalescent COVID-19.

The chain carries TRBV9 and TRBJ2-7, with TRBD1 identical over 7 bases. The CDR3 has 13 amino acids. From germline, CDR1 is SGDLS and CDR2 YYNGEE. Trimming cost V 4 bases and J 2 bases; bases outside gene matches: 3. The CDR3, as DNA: TGTGCCAGCAGCCCGCAGGGGGCCTACGAGCAGTACTTC. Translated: CASSPQGAYEQYF.

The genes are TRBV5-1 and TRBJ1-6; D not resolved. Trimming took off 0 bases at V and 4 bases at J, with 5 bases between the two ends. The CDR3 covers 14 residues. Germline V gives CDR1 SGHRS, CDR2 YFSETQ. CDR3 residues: CASSLDSYNSPLHF. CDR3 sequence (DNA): TGCGCCAGCAGCTTGGACAGTTATAATTCACCCCTCCACTTT.

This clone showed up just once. DNA for the CDR3: TGTGCCACCAGCAGAGATCTAGGAAGTGAGCAGTTCTTC. Its translation is CATSRDLGSEQFF. J is TRBJ2-1 and V is TRBV15; D not certain. V dropped 0 bases and J dropped 9 bases, with 9 bases sitting between them. This CDR3 contains 13 residues. Germline V gene sequence: CDR1 LNHNV, CDR2 YYDKDF (reference sequence).

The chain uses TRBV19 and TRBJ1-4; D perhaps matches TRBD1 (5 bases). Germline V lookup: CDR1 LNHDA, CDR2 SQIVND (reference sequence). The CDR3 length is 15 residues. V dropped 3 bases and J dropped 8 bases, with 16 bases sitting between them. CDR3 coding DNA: TGTGCCAGTAGTATTGCGGGACCGAGGCGGGAAAAACTGTTTTTT. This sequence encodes CASSIAGPRREKLFF.

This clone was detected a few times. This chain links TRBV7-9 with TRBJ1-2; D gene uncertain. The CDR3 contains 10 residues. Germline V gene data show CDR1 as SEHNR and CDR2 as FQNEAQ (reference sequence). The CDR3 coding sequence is TGTGCGTCCGGAGGCTATGGCTACACCTTC. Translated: CASGGYGYTF.

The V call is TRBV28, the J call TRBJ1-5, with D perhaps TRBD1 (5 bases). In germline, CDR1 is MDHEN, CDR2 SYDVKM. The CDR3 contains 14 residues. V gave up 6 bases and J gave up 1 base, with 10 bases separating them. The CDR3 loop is CASRIAGSNQPQHF. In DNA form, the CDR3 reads TGTGCCAGCAGAATAGCAGGGAGCAATCAGCCCCAGCATTTT.

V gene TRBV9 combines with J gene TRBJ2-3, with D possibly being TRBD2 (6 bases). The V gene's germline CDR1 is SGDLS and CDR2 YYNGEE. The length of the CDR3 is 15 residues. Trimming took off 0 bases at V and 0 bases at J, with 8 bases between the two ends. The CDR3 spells CASSVGGVSTDTQYF. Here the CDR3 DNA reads TGTGCCAGCAGCGTAGGGGGGGTTAGCACAGATACGCAGTATTTT.

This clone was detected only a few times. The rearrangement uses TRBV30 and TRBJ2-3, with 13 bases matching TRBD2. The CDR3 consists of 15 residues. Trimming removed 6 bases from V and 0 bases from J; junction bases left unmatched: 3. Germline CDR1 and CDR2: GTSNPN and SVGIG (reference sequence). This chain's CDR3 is CACQGLAGSTDTQYF. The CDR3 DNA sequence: TGTGCCTGCCAGGGACTAGCGGGGAGCACAGATACGCAGTATTTT.

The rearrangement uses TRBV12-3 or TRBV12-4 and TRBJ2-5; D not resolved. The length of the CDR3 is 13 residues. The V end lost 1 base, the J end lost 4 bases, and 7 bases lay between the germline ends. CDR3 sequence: CASSLGQVETQYF. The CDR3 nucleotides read TGTGCCAGCAGTTTAGGGCAGGTAGAGACCCAGTACTTC.

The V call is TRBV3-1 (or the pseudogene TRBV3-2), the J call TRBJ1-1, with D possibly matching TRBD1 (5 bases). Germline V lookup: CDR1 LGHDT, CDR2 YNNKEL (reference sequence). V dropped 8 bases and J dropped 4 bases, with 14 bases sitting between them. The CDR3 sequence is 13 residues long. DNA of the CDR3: TGTGCCAGCTCCAGGGCCCAGAGCACTGAAGCTTTCTTT. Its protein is CASSRAQSTEAFF.

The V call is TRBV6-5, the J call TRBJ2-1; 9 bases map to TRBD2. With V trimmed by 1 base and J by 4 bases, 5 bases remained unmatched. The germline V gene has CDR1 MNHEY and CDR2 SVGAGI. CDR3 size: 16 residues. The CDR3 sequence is CASSYYLAGDYNEQFF. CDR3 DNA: TGTGCCAGCAGTTACTATTTAGCGGGAGATTACAATGAGCAGTTCTTC.

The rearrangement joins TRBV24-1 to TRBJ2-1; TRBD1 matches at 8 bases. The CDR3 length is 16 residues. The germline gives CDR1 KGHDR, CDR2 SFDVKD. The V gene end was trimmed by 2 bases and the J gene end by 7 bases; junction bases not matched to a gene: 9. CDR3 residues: CATSDSGRGRLNEQFF. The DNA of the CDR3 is TGTGCCACCAGTGATTCGGGCAGGGGGCGCTTAAATGAGCAGTTCTTC.

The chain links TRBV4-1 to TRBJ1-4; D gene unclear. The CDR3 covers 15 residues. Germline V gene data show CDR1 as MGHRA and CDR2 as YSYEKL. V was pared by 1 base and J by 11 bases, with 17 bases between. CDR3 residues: CASSQVAEAREKLFF. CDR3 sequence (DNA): TGCGCCAGCAGCCAAGTCGCAGAGGCTCGGGAGAAACTGTTTTTT.